This T cell receptor (beta chain) was obtained from a study of T cell responses to AZD1222 COVID-19 vaccine. Deletions cut 0 bases from V and 7 bases from J, with 15 bases between. The CDR3 is 15 residues long. CDR1 and CDR2 (germline): GTSNPN, SVGIG (reference sequence). Profiling relied on immunoSEQ multiplex PCR, and the TCRdb table lists in-frame clones only, not all of them. The top ten clones hold 4.7% of a sample with tens of thousands of clones, 70% to 90% of them seen once. This chain connects TRBV30 to TRBJ1-4; D gene uncertain. The sequence derives from an adult in good health. The starting material was peripheral blood, obtained on day 0 of MenACWY control vaccination. Here the CDR3 reads CAWSVRRPLPEKLFF. CDR3 nucleotides: TGTGCCTGGAGTGTGAGACGGCCCCTCCCTGAAAAACTGTTTTTT.